The clone carrying this T cell receptor (beta chain) was counted a single time. This specimen belongs to a study of blood T cell repertoires in COVID-19. About the research overall: COVID-19 samples from acute and convalescent phases originated in the United States, Italy and Spain. From T cells, B-cell-depleted T cells, or PBMCs came the material, which was cDNA or gDNA.

Authors' methods: The authors estimated nucleated cell counts from reference gene primer amplification. The data were produced by immunoSEQ multiplex PCR, yet TCRdb's version contains in-frame clones alone and is incomplete. For V, J and clone size, that table is used; D and trimming come from the DNA. The table lists 250,000 to 350,000 clones, just over 85% of them singletons, with less than 3% in the top ten. The source material was peripheral blood. The sequence was obtained from a woman aged 25 to 39 with active or convalescent COVID-19.

The DNA of the CDR3 is TGTGCCAGCCGGACAACTCCAACTAATGAAAAACTGTTTTTT. It translates to CASRTTPTNEKLFF. The chain has TRBV6-5 and TRBJ1-4; D is possibly TRBD1 (5 bases). The CDR3 totals 14 residues. V was pared by 8 bases and J by 0 bases, with 10 bases between. From germline, CDR1 is MNHEY and CDR2 SVGAGI.